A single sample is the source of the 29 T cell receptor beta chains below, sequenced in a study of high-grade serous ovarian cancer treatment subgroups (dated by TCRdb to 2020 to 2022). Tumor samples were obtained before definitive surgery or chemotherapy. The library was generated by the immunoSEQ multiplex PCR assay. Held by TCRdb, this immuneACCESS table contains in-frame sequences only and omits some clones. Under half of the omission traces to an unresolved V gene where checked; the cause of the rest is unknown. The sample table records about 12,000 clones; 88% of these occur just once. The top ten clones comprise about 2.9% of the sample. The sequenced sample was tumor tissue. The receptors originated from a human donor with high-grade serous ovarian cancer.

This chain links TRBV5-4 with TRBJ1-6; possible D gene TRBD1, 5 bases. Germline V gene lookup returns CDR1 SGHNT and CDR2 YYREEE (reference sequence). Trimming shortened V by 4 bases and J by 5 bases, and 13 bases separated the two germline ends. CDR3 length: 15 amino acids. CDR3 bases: TGTGCCAGCAGCACGAGACGGGGGGATAATTCACCCCTCCACTTT. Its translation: CASSTRRGDNSPLHF.

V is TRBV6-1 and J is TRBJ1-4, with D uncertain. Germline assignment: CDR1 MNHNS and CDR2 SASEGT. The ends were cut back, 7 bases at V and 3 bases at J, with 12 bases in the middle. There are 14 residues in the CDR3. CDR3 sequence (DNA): TGTGCCAGCAATCCCCGCCATGCTAATGAAAAACTGTTTTTT. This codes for CASNPRHANEKLFF.

DNA for the CDR3: TGTGCCAGCTCACCACCCCTTCAAGAGACCCAGTACTTC. Amino acid sequence: CASSPPLQETQYF. The chain joins TRBV18 to TRBJ2-5, with D hard to call. Per germline, CDR1 KGHSH and CDR2 LQKENI. The ends were cut back, 0 bases at V and 2 bases at J, with 4 bases in the middle. This CDR3 has 13 residues. Together with reference TRBV18 and TRBJ2-5, the CDR3 gives the full variable domain: NAGVMQNPRHLVRRRGQEARLRCSPMKGHSHVYWYRQLPEEGLKFMVYLQKENIIDESGMPKERFSAEFPKEGPSILRIQQVVRGDSAAYFCASSPPLQETQYFGPGTRLLVL.

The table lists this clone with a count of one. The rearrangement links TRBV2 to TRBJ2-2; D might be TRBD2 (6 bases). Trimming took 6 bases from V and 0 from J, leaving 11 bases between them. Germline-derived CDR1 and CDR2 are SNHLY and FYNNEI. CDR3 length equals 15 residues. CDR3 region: CASSRGLANTGELFF. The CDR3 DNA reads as TGTGCCAGCAGCCGGGGACTCGCGAACACCGGGGAGCTGTTTTTT.

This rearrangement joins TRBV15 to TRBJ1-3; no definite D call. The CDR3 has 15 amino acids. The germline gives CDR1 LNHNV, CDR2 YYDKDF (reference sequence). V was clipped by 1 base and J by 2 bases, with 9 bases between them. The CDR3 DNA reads TGTGCCACCAGCAGAGGAGGTGGGGCTGGAAACACCATATATTTT. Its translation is CATSRGGGAGNTIYF. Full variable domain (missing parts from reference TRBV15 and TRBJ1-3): DAMVIQNPRYQVTQFGKPVTLSCSQTLNHNVMYWYQQKSSQAPKLLFHYYDKDFNNEADTPDNFQSRRPNTSFCFLDIRSPGLGDTAMYLCATSRGGGAGNTIYFGEGSWLTVV.

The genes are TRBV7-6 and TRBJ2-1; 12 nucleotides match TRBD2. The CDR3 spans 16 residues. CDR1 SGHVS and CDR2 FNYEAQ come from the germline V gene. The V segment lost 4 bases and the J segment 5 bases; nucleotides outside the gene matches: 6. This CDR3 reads CASSSDLAGGDNEQFF. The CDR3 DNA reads TGTGCCAGCAGCTCCGATCTAGCGGGGGGGGACAATGAGCAGTTCTTC.

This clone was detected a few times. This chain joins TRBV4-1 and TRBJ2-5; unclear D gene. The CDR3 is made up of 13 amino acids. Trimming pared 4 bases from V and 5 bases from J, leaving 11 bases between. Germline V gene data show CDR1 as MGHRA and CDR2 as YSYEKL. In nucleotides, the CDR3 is TGCGCCAGCAGCCCTCTGCCAGAGGAGACCCAGTACTTC. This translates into CASSPLPEETQYF.

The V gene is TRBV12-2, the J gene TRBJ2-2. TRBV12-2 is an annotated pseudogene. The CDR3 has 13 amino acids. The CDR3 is CASRTVNTGELFF. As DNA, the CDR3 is TGTGCAAGTCGGACGGTAAACACCGGGGAGCTGTTTTTT.

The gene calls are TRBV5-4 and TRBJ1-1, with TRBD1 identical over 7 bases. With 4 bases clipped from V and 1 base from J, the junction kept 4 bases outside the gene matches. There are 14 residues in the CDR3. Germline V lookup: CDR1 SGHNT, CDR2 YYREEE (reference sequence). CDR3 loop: CASSLGTENTEAFF. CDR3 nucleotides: TGTGCCAGCAGCCTCGGGACAGAGAACACTGAAGCTTTCTTT.

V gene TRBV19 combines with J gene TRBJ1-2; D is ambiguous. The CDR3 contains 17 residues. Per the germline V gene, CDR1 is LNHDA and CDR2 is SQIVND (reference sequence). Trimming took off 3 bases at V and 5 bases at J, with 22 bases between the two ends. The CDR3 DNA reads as TGTGCCAGTAGTATCTCTAGTCACGGGAGGATATTTTATGGCTACACCTTC. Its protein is CASSISSHGRIFYGYTF.

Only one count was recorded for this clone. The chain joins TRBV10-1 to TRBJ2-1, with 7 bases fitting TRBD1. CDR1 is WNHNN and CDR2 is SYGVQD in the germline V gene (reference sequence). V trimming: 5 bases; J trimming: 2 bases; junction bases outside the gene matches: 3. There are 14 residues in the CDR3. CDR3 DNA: TGCGCCAGCAGTTCGGACAGGCCCTACAATGAGCAGTTCTTC. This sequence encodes CASSSDRPYNEQFF.

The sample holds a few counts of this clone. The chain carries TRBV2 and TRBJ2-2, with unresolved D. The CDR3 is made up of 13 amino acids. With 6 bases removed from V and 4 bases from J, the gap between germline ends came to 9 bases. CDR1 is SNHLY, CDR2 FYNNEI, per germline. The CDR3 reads CASSWGSTGELFF. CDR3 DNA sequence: TGTGCCAGCAGCTGGGGAAGCACCGGGGAGCTGTTTTTT.

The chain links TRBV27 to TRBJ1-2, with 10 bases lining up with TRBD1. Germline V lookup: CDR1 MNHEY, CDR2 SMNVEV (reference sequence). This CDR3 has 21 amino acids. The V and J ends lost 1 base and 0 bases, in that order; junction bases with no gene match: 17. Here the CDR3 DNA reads TGTGCCAGCAGTTTATTACCCGTTTTTGGGGACAGGGGCACTTCTAACTATGGCTACACCTTC. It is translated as CASSLLPVFGDRGTSNYGYTF.

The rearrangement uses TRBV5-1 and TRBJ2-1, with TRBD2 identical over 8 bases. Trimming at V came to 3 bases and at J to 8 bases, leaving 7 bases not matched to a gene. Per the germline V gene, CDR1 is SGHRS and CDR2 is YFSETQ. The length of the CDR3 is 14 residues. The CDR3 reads CASSSGGGFDEQFF. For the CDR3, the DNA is TGCGCCAGCAGCTCGGGGGGGGGCTTCGATGAGCAGTTCTTC.

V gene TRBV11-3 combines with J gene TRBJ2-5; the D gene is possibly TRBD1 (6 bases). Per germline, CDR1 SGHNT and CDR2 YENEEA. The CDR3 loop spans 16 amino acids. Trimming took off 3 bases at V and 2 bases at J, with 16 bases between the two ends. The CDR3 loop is CASSFLVQGWQETQYF. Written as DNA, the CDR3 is TGTGCCAGCAGCTTCTTAGTACAGGGCTGGCAAGAGACCCAGTACTTC. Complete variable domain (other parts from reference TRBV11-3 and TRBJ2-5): EAGVVQSPRYKIIEKKQPVAFWCNPISGHNTLYWYLQNLGQGPELLIRYENEEAVDDSQLPKDRFSAERLKGVDSTLKIQPAELGDSAVYLCASSFLVQGWQETQYFGPGTRLLVL.

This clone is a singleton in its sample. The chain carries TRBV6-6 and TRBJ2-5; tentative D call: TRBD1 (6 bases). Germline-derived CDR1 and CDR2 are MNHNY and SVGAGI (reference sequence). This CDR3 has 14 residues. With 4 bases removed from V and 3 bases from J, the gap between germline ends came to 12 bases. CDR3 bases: TGTGCCAGCAGTTCAGCAGGGGCCGAAGAGACCCAGTACTTC. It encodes CASSSAGAEETQYF.

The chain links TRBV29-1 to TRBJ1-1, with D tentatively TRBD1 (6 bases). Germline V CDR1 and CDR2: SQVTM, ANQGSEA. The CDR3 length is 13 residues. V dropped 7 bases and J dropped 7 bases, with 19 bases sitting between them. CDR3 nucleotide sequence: TGCAGCGCCGGACAACAGGGAAGTGGTGAAGCTTTCTTT. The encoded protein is CSAGQQGSGEAFF.

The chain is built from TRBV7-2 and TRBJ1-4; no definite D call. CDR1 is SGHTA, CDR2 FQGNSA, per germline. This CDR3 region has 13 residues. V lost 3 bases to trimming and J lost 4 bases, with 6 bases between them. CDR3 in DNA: TGTGCCAGCAGCTTGGGAAATAATGAAAAACTGTTTTTT. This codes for CASSLGNNEKLFF.

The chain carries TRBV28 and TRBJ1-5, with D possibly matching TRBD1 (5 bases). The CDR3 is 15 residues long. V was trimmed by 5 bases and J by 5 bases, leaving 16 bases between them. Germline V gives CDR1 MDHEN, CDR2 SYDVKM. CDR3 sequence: CASSPPTEPHQPQHF. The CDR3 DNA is TGTGCCAGCAGTCCCCCGACAGAGCCCCATCAGCCCCAGCATTTT.

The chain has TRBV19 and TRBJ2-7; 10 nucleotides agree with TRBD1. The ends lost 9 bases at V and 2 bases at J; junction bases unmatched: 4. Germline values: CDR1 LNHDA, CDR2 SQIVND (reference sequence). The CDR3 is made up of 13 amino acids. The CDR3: CARLGTGAYEQYV. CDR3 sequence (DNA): TGTGCCAGGCTTGGGACAGGGGCCTACGAGCAGTACGTC.

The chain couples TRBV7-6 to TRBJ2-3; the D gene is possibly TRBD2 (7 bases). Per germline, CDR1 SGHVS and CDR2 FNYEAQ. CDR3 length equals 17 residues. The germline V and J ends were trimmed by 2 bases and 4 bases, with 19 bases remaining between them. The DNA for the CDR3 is TGTGCCAGCAGCTTATCAAGGCTCGCGGGGGCTTCAGATACGCAGTATTTT. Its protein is CASSLSRLAGASDTQYF.

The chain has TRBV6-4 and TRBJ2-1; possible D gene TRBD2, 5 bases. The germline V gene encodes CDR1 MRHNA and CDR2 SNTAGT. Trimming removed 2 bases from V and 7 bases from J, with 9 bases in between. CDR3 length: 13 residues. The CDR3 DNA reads TGTGCCAGCAGTGACGGACTGGGGAATGAGCAGTTCTTC. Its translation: CASSDGLGNEQFF.

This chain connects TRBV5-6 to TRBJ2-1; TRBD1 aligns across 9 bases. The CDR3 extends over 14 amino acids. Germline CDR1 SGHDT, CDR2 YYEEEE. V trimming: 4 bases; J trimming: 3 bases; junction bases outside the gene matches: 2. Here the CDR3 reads CASSRQGVYNEQFF. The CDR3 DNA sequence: TGTGCCAGCAGCCGACAGGGGGTCTACAATGAGCAGTTCTTC.

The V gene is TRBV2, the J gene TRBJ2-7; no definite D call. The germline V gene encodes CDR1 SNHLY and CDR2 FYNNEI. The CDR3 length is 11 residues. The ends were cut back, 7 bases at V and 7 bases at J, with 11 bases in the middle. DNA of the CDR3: TGTGCCAGCACTCTAGGGCCGGAGCAGTACGTC. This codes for CASTLGPEQYV.

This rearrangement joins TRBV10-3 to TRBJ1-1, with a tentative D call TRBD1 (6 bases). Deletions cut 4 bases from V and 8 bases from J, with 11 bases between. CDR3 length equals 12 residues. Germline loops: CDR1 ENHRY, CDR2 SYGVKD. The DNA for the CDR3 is TGTGCCATCAGTGGACAGGACAAAGAAGCTTTCTTT. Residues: CAISGQDKEAFF.

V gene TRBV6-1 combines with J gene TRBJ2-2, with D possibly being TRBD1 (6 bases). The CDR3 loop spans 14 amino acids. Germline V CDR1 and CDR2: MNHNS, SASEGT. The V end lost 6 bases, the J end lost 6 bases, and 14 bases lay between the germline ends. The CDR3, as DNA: TGTGCCAGCAGGACACAGGGTGGGGCCGGGGAGCTGTTTTTT. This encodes CASRTQGGAGELFF.

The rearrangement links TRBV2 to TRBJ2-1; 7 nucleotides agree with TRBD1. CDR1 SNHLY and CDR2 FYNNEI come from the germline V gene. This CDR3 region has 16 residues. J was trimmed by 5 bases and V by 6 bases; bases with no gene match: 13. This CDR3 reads CASRDGTVFRNNEQFF. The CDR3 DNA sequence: TGTGCCAGCAGAGACGGGACAGTTTTTCGGAACAATGAGCAGTTCTTC.

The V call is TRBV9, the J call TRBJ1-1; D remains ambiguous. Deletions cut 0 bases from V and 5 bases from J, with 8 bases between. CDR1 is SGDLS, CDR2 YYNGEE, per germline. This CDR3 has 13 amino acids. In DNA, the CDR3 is TGTGCCAGCAGCGTAGTTGGAAGTACTGAAGCTTTCTTT. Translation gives CASSVVGSTEAFF.

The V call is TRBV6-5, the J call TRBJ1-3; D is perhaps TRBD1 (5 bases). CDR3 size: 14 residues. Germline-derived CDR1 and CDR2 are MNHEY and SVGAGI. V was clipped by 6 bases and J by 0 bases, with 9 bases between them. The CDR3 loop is CASRIGASGNTIYF. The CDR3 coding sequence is TGTGCCAGCAGAATAGGGGCCTCTGGAAACACCATATATTTT.